This is a list of T cell receptor beta chains from one sample in a study of T cell changes during pregnancy in multiple sclerosis. Clones were sequenced by immunoSEQ multiplex PCR, and TCRdb holds only the in-frame ones, with some missing. The table records about 100,000 clones, roughly nine tenths of them present only once. Sequenced material: peripheral blood, taken in the second trimester of pregnancy. All receptors come from a female donor with multiple sclerosis, enrolled in a pregnancy study. The conserved cysteine and the conserved F or W are not part of the CDR3 here. D genes are given only for firm matches.

CDR3: ASSELGTGINTEAF; J: TRBJ1-1; V: TRBV2; D: .
CDR3: ASSVGVGGAGGAF; J: TRBJ1-1; V: TRBV9; D: .
CDR3: AWNFGGPLGNTEAF; J: TRBJ1-1; V: TRBV30; D: .
CDR3: AWSIFPPGTGRHSGADVLT; J: TRBJ2-6; V: TRBV30; D: TRBD1
CDR3: ASSLAPITDGYT; J: TRBJ1-2; V: TRBV7-9; D: .
CDR3: ASTPGTGFLEQY; J: TRBJ2-7; V: TRBV5-1; D: TRBD1
CDR3: ASSKERIGTGAHYGYT; J: TRBJ1-2; V: TRBV21-1; D: .
CDR3: ASSLEGRGLETQY; J: TRBJ2-5; V: TRBV5-1; D: .
CDR3: ASSIGLAGAYEQY; J: TRBJ2-7; V: TRBV19; D: TRBD2
CDR3: ASSYSLGRTYEQY; J: TRBJ2-7; V: TRBV6-6; D: .
CDR3: ASRAASSYNEQF; J: TRBJ2-1; V: TRBV27; D: .
CDR3: ASSPPIGNEQF; J: TRBJ2-1; V: TRBV5-6; D: .
CDR3: ASNQRAPLGEQY; J: TRBJ2-7; V: TRBV6-5; D: .
CDR3: ASSYEGGPLEQY; J: TRBJ2-7; V: TRBV6-6; D: TRBD1
CDR3: ASSLTSGVGDYT; J: TRBJ1-2; V: TRBV7-3; D: .
CDR3: ASSLSGYNEQF; J: TRBJ2-1; V: TRBV7-2; D: .
CDR3: ASSPGPSYEQY; J: TRBJ2-7; V: TRBV18; D: .
CDR3: ASGRFGYGYT; J: TRBJ1-2; V: TRBV27; D: .
CDR3: SVRGSHEQY; J: TRBJ2-7; V: TRBV29-1; D: .
CDR3: ASSSRRRNYGYT; J: TRBJ1-2; V: TRBV6-5; D: .
CDR3: ASGRGGSEGYT; J: TRBJ1-2; V: TRBV9; D: .
CDR3: ASSQDLGSGRLVF; J: TRBJ2-1; V: TRBV14; D: TRBD2
CDR3: ASSWEVDQPQH; J: TRBJ1-5; V: TRBV5-1; D: .
CDR3: ASSPGQRYGYT; J: TRBJ1-2; V: TRBV19; D: .
CDR3: ASSYGLAGNTGELF; J: TRBJ2-2; V: TRBV28; D: TRBD2
CDR3: ASSEYPGQGARYT; J: TRBJ1-2; V: TRBV5-1; D: TRBD1
CDR3: AISELIGQPQH; J: TRBJ1-5; V: TRBV10-3; D: .
CDR3: ASSPGTSYEQY; J: TRBJ2-7; V: TRBV7-2; D: TRBD2